This record looks at one T cell receptor beta chain sequence and its context. Time point here: blood 4 weeks post-SBRT, at nephrectomy. Documented treatment: 15 Gy SBRT to primary tumor, nephrectomy 4 weeks later. Assay: immunoSEQ multiplex PCR; the TCRdb copy retains only in-frame clones and omits some. The repertoire has some 150,000 clones, 75% to 90% of them found once; the top ten carry less than 20%. The sample belongs to a study of radiation and T cells in renal cell carcinoma. Sequenced material: blood, taken from a patient whose treatment included radiotherapy and nephrectomy. This TCR was sampled from a woman aged 45-60 years with renal cell carcinoma.

CDR3 nucleotides: TGTGCCAGCAGCTTGCCAACAGTGGGTGGCTACACCTTC. This sequence encodes CASSLPTVGGYTF. V and J are TRBV5-4 and TRBJ1-2; D gene uncertain. Trimming removed 1 base at V and 7 bases at J, with 11 bases between. Looked up from germline, CDR1 is SGHNT and CDR2 is YYREEE (reference sequence). CDR3 length: 13 residues.